A few counts support the clone carrying this TCR beta chain. Participants were aged about 18 to 89 years from more than 20 US areas. Membership in each cohort depended on participant-reported clinical history. This entry comes from a study of blood T cell repertoires in COVID-19. Study overall: The origin of the acute and convalescent COVID-19 samples was the United States, Italy and Spain.

In germline, CDR1 is MGHRA, CDR2 YSYEKL. V was trimmed by 0 bases and J by 5 bases, leaving 13 bases between them. The CDR3 has 15 residues. Authors' data handling: From reference gene primer amplification, estimates of nucleated cell counts were derived. Clones were sequenced by immunoSEQ multiplex PCR, and TCRdb holds only the in-frame ones, with some missing. V and J calls and clone size are those listed in that table; D and trimming were worked out from the DNA. The data show about 140,000 clones, around four fifths seen once. The sample was PBMCs or T cells enriched from blood (not recorded which). The TCR sequence derives from a woman aged 40-49 years who had recovered from COVID-19. The gene calls are TRBV4-1 and TRBJ1-2, with D possibly matching TRBD1 (6 bases). This CDR3 is CASSQDRGQGYGYTF. CDR3 in DNA: TGCGCCAGCAGCCAAGATCGAGGGCAGGGGTATGGCTACACCTTC.